Listed below are T cell receptor beta chains from one sample, sequenced in a study of shared clonotypes between healthy human individuals. Clones were sequenced by immunoSEQ multiplex PCR, and TCRdb holds only the in-frame ones, with some missing. The repertoire holds approximately 2,000,000 clones, just under 95% seen once, with around 1.8% in the top ten. Material: naive CD8+ T cells from PBMCs. The receptors shown here come from a man between 18 and 29 years old in good health. Some clones in this sample may be carry-over from other donors' samples. CDR3s include the opening cysteine and the closing phenylalanine or tryptophan. D genes are given only for firm matches. Only part of the rows carry a size: once, few, many, or a class if the clone is expanded.

V,size,D,J,CDR3,DNA
TRBV6-5,-,-,TRBJ1-1,CASSPWGNTEAFF,TGTGCCAGCAGCCCGTGGGGGAACACTGAAGCTTTCTTT
TRBV19,-,-,TRBJ1-1,CASSSPGRRNTEAFF,TGTGCCAGTAGTTCCCCGGGGAGGAGGAACACTGAAGCTTTCTTT
TRBV29-1,-,TRBD1,TRBJ2-5,CSVVSGQGARETQYF,TGCAGCGTTGTATCGGGACAGGGGGCGCGGGAGACCCAGTACTTC
TRBV11-3,-,-,TRBJ1-1,CASSPGGGIAEAFF,TGTGCCAGCAGCCCGGGCGGGGGGATAGCCGAAGCTTTCTTT
TRBV5-4,-,TRBD1,TRBJ1-1,CASSISWTGRSAEAFF,TGTGCCAGCAGCATTAGCTGGACAGGGCGGTCCGCTGAAGCTTTCTTT
TRBV7-3,-,-,TRBJ2-2,CASSLPDNTGELFF,TGTGCCAGCAGCTTACCCGACAACACCGGGGAGCTGTTTTTT
TRBV4-1,-,-,TRBJ1-1,CASSQAPVRESEAFF,TGCGCCAGCAGCCAAGCCCCCGTGCGGGAATCTGAAGCTTTCTTT
TRBV7-6,once,-,TRBJ2-7,CASSTSLTVSPYEQYF,TGTGCCAGCAGCACAAGCTTGACAGTCTCTCCTTACGAGCAGTACTTC
TRBV5-8,-,TRBD1,TRBJ2-1,CASSPGQGPYNEQFF,TGTGCCAGCAGCCCAGGACAGGGACCCTACAATGAGCAGTTCTTC
TRBV7-9,few,TRBD2,TRBJ2-1,CASSLGRTSNEQFF,TGTGCCAGCAGCTTAGGCCGGACTAGCAATGAGCAGTTCTTC
TRBV27,-,-,TRBJ2-1,CASSFWAEHNEQFF,TGTGCCAGCAGTTTCTGGGCAGAACACAATGAGCAGTTCTTC
TRBV28,-,-,TRBJ2-1,CASSLGAAEQFF,TGTGCCAGCAGTTTAGGAGCCGCTGAGCAGTTCTTC